This TCR beta chain is from a study of blood T cell repertoires in COVID-19. Study-wide context: Samples taken during acute and convalescent COVID-19 were collected in the United States, Italy and Spain.

Authors' methods: Amplified reference gene primers provided the basis for estimating nucleated cell counts. Data came from immunoSEQ multiplex PCR; TCRdb stores just in-frame clones and leaves some out. V, J and clone size are taken as reported in that table, and D and trimming were inferred from the DNA itself. The sample holds hundreds of thousands of clones, around 90% seen once. The CDR3 has 16 amino acids. CDR1 is MDHEN and CDR2 is SYDVKM in the germline V gene. With 2 bases clipped from V and 4 bases from J, the junction kept 10 bases outside the gene matches. Categorization into cohorts depended on clinical history that participants reported. Cohort 3 donors counted as recovered after two negative PCRs, clearance, or resolved symptoms.

This clonotype originated in a woman aged 50 to 65 who had recovered from COVID-19. The specimen was PBMCs or T cells enriched from blood (not recorded which). This chain joins TRBV28 and TRBJ2-7; 8 bases fit TRBD1. CDR3 sequence: CASSLGSGQGRYEQYF. The CDR3 nucleotides are TGTGCCAGCAGTTTAGGGTCCGGACAGGGACGATACGAGCAGTACTTC.